This T cell receptor (beta chain) was profiled in a study of T cell changes during pregnancy in multiple sclerosis. CDR3 size: 14 residues. The germline V gene has CDR1 SEHNR and CDR2 FQNEAQ (reference sequence). The germline V and J ends were trimmed by 4 bases and 11 bases, with 17 bases remaining between them. Method: immunoSEQ multiplex PCR; TCRdb's copy keeps in-frame clones and lacks some. The sample holds approximately 79,000 clones; about 92% are singletons and the top ten take 0.2% to 0.25%. The origin of this receptor is a female donor with multiple sclerosis, enrolled in a pregnancy study. Sequenced material: CD4+ T cells from peripheral blood mononuclear cells, taken before pregnancy. The genes are TRBV7-9 and TRBJ1-4; possible D gene TRBD1, 5 bases. Written as DNA, the CDR3 is TGTGCCAGCAGCTCCCTAGGGGAGGGGAAGAAACTGTTTTTT. Its protein is CASSSLGEGKKLFF.